The 30 T cell receptor beta chains in this list originate from one sample, sequenced in a study of blood T cell repertoires in COVID-19. Method: immunoSEQ multiplex PCR; TCRdb's copy keeps in-frame clones and lacks some. The data contain roughly 290,000 clones, roughly 87% of them singletons. The sequencing input was PBMCs or T cells enriched from blood (not recorded which). Receptors were obtained from a woman between 35 and 50 years old who had recovered from COVID-19.

V usage is TRBV27 and J usage is TRBJ1-5; tentative D call: TRBD1 (6 bases). The CDR3 is 15 amino acids. Deletions cut 3 bases from V and 2 bases from J, with 11 bases between. Germline V gene data show CDR1 as MNHEY and CDR2 as SMNVEV (reference sequence). CDR3 region: CASSFLGARNQPQHF. CDR3 DNA: TGTGCCAGCAGTTTTCTGGGGGCTCGCAATCAGCCCCAGCATTTT.

The chain links TRBV6-1 to TRBJ2-1; 8 nucleotides align to TRBD2. This CDR3 contains 15 residues. CDR1 is MNHNS and CDR2 is SASEGT in the germline V gene. V gave up 3 bases and J gave up 4 bases; unmatched junction bases: 5. Here the CDR3 reads CASSDPSGRYNEQFF. DNA for the CDR3: TGTGCCAGCAGTGATCCTAGCGGGCGTTACAATGAGCAGTTCTTC.

The chain combines TRBV24-1 with TRBJ2-1, with TRBD2 identical over 13 bases. Unmatched junction bases numbered 1, after V lost 7 bases and J lost 11 bases. This CDR3 comprises 12 residues. Germline CDR1 is KGHDR and CDR2 is SFDVKD. Here the CDR3 DNA reads TGTGCCACCAGCGGGACTAGCGGGAAGCAGTTCTTC. It yields the protein CATSGTSGKQFF.

The chain carries TRBV6-2 or TRBV6-3 and TRBJ1-2, with D perhaps matching TRBD1 (5 bases). The germline V and J ends were trimmed by 2 bases and 4 bases, with 14 bases remaining between them. CDR1 and CDR2 (germline): MNHEY, SVGEGT. CDR3 length equals 15 residues. The CDR3 nucleotides are TGTGCCAGCAGTTACATTGAACGACAGTTCTATGGCTACACCTTC. This codes for CASSYIERQFYGYTF.

The table lists this clone with a few counts. The V and J genes are TRBV2 and TRBJ2-4; TRBD2 matches at 8 bases. The V and J ends lost 4 bases and 0 bases, in that order; junction bases with no gene match: 5. Germline CDR1 is SNHLY and CDR2 is FYNNEI. This CDR3 spans 16 amino acids. This CDR3 reads CASSVSGTRAKNIQYF. CDR3 nucleotide sequence: TGTGCCAGCAGTGTGTCAGGGACTAGAGCCAAAAACATTCAGTACTTC.

CDR3 protein: CASSSTSQETQYF. DNA for the CDR3: TGTGCCAGCAGCTCTACCTCCCAAGAGACCCAGTACTTC. The chain joins TRBV11-3 to TRBJ2-5; no clear D. This CDR3 spans 13 amino acids. CDR1 is SGHNT, CDR2 YENEEA, per germline. V gave up 4 bases and J gave up 1 base, with 7 bases separating them.

The V and J genes are TRBV7-2 and TRBJ2-1, with 11 positions matching TRBD2. The CDR3 totals 14 residues. V lost 6 bases, J lost 9 bases, and 7 bases stayed unmatched. Germline-derived CDR1 and CDR2 are SGHTA and FQGNSA. CDR3 coding DNA: TGTGCCAGCAGACCGGGACTAGCGGCTGGTGAGCAGTTCTTC. Its translation: CASRPGLAAGEQFF.

The CDR3, as DNA: TGTGCCAGCAGTCCAGGGGGCTATTCACCCCTCCACTTT. This translates into CASSPGGYSPLHF. This chain connects TRBV28 to TRBJ1-6; 8 positions agree with TRBD1. Losses at the gene ends were 5 bases for V and 8 bases for J; bases not matched to a gene: 2. The CDR3 totals 13 residues. Germline assignment: CDR1 MDHEN and CDR2 SYDVKM.

The rearrangement uses TRBV28 and TRBJ2-7, with TRBD1 identical over 8 bases. CDR1 and CDR2 from the germline V gene are MDHEN and SYDVKM. With 6 bases clipped from V and 9 bases from J, the junction kept 7 bases outside the gene matches. The CDR3 is 12 residues long. CDR3 nucleotides: TGTGCCAGCAGCACCGGACAGGGTTGGCAGTACTTC. It encodes CASSTGQGWQYF.

This clone was detected only once. The J gene is TRBJ2-6, the V gene TRBV18, with 7 bases aligning to TRBD1. J was trimmed by 0 bases and V by 1 base; bases with no gene match: 6. This CDR3 has 18 residues. The germline gives CDR1 KGHSH, CDR2 LQKENI. The CDR3 spells CASSPLGGPSSGANVLTF. CDR3 coding DNA: TGTGCCAGCTCACCACTAGGGGGCCCCTCCTCTGGGGCCAACGTCCTGACTTTC.

This clone appeared a single time. V usage is TRBV2 and J usage is TRBJ1-2; TRBD1 is a possible D gene (6 bases). Trimming removed 7 bases at V and 3 bases at J, with 12 bases between. The germline V gene encodes CDR1 SNHLY and CDR2 FYNNEI. This CDR3 spans 13 amino acids. CDR3 amino acids: CASKEGEYYGYTF. The CDR3 coding sequence is TGTGCCAGCAAAGAGGGGGAGTACTATGGCTACACCTTC.

The chain combines TRBV3-1 (or the pseudogene TRBV3-2) with TRBJ1-5, with a tentative D call TRBD1 (5 bases). Germline assignment: CDR1 LGHDT and CDR2 YNNKEL (reference sequence). The CDR3 is 14 amino acids. The germline V and J ends were trimmed by 0 bases and 5 bases, with 8 bases remaining between them. The CDR3 reads CASSQDWGDQPQHF. CDR3 DNA: TGTGCCAGCAGCCAAGATTGGGGGGATCAGCCCCAGCATTTT.

This chain links TRBV18 with TRBJ2-1; possible D gene TRBD2, 6 bases. This CDR3 is built from 21 residues. CDR1 is KGHSH and CDR2 is LQKENI in the germline V gene. Trimming removed 0 bases at V and 5 bases at J, with 29 bases between. CDR3 DNA sequence: TGTGCCAGCTCACCACCCCGGGTAGGGCGGACGGGGGAGACTATACACAATGAGCAGTTCTTC. This encodes CASSPPRVGRTGETIHNEQFF.

V gene TRBV10-2 combines with J gene TRBJ1-5; no clear D. CDR1 and CDR2 from the germline V gene are WSHSY and SAAADI. This CDR3 spans 14 amino acids. V was pared by 6 bases and J by 0 bases, with 9 bases between. CDR3 sequence: CASRAGYSNQPQHF. CDR3 coding DNA: TGCGCCAGCAGAGCGGGATATAGCAATCAGCCCCAGCATTTT.

The J gene is TRBJ2-2, the V gene TRBV7-2, with 16 bases aligning to TRBD2. The CDR3 consists of 18 residues. Germline CDR1 is SGHTA and CDR2 is FQGNSA. Unmatched junction bases numbered 7, after V lost 5 bases and J lost 4 bases. CDR3 region: CASSPPGLAGGGTGELFF. The CDR3 coding sequence is TGTGCCAGCAGCCCGCCGGGACTAGCGGGAGGGGGCACCGGGGAGCTGTTTTTT.

V and J are TRBV10-3 and TRBJ2-2; TRBD2 matches 8 bases. The ends lost 5 bases at V and 6 bases at J; junction bases unmatched: 14. This CDR3 has 17 residues. Per the germline V gene, CDR1 is ENHRY and CDR2 is SYGVKD. The CDR3, as DNA: TGTGCCATCAGTACTAGCGGTCCTTCTCCCTTGGCCGGGGAGCTGTTTTTT. This codes for CAISTSGPSPLAGELFF.

This clone was seen more than once but under ten times. The chain's CDR3 is CASSQQDGAGQPQHF. CDR3 sequence (DNA): TGCGCCAGCAGCCAACAGGACGGTGCAGGGCAGCCCCAGCATTTT. The chain combines TRBV4-3 with TRBJ1-5; tentative D call: TRBD1 (5 bases). The CDR3 covers 15 residues. Germline CDR1 and CDR2: LGHNA and YSLEER. V was pared by 2 bases and J by 7 bases, with 15 bases between.

The chain employs TRBV20-1 and TRBJ2-4; D remains unclear. Trimming stripped 3 bases from V and 0 bases from J, with 9 bases between. This CDR3 comprises 14 residues. Germline CDR1 is DFQATT and CDR2 is SNEGSKA (reference sequence). The CDR3 protein is CSASSPIAKNIQYF. The CDR3 DNA reads as TGCAGTGCTAGTTCCCCTATAGCCAAAAACATTCAGTACTTC.

The chain links TRBV27 to TRBJ2-7, with a possible D match to TRBD1 (6 bases). V shed 5 bases and J shed 7 bases, with 18 bases lying between them. This CDR3 comprises 14 residues. Germline V CDR1 and CDR2: MNHEY, SMNVEV (reference sequence). The CDR3 region is CASSVDRIPGEQYF. CDR3 bases: TGTGCCAGCAGTGTCGACAGGATCCCGGGGGAGCAGTACTTC.

The V and J genes are TRBV6-5 and TRBJ2-5, with D perhaps matching TRBD1 (6 bases). The CDR3 covers 13 residues. The germline V gene encodes CDR1 MNHEY and CDR2 SVGAGI. V shed 5 bases and J shed 2 bases, with 9 bases lying between them. DNA for the CDR3: TGTGCCAGCAGTACCCAGGGGCAAGAGACCCAGTACTTC. Translation: CASSTQGQETQYF.

The chain joins TRBV4-1 to TRBJ2-7; TRBD2 is a possible D gene (7 bases). V lost 4 bases to trimming and J lost 7 bases, with 20 bases between them. CDR3 length: 15 amino acids. Germline V lookup: CDR1 MGHRA, CDR2 YSYEKL. CDR3 sequence: CASSPSGGGGREQYF. Written as DNA, the CDR3 is TGCGCCAGCAGCCCATCCGGTGGGGGGGGCAGAGAGCAGTACTTC.

V usage is TRBV10-1 and J usage is TRBJ2-7, with D perhaps TRBD2 (5 bases). The germline V and J ends were trimmed by 11 bases and 1 base, with 18 bases remaining between them. The CDR3 contains 14 residues. Germline CDR1 WNHNN, CDR2 SYGVQD (reference sequence). CDR3 DNA: TGCGCCGGACTGCAGGAATGGCCTTCCTACGAGCAGTACTTC. Its translation is CAGLQEWPSYEQYF.

This chain uses TRBV9 with TRBJ2-3; a weak D match, TRBD1 (6 bases). V was shortened by 3 bases and J by 4 bases, with 18 bases between the two germline ends. CDR1 is SGDLS, CDR2 YYNGEE, per germline. The CDR3 loop spans 16 amino acids. This CDR3 is CASSETPTGLADTQYF. The CDR3 DNA sequence: TGTGCCAGCAGCGAGACTCCGACAGGTCTCGCAGATACGCAGTATTTT.

This chain joins TRBV29-1 and TRBJ2-7; 8 bases are shared with TRBD2. Trimming cost V 4 bases and J 2 bases; bases outside gene matches: 7. The germline gives CDR1 SQVTM, CDR2 ANQGSEA. The CDR3 length is 14 residues. CDR3: CSVARGRSTYEQYF. The DNA for the CDR3 is TGCAGCGTTGCACGCGGGAGGAGCACCTACGAGCAGTACTTC.

This sequence joins TRBV25-1 and TRBJ1-6, with D unclear. The V gene's germline CDR1 is MGHDK and CDR2 SYGVNS. The CDR3 contains 14 residues. The germline V and J ends were trimmed by 3 bases and 7 bases, with 10 bases remaining between them. CDR3 sequence reads: CASSDYQVNSPLHF. CDR3 coding DNA: TGTGCCAGCAGTGATTACCAGGTGAATTCACCCCTCCACTTT.

The chain carries TRBV5-1 and TRBJ2-7, with D maybe TRBD2 (6 bases). The germline V gene has CDR1 SGHRS and CDR2 YFSETQ. This CDR3 is 14 amino acids long. Trimming shortened V by 2 bases and J by 5 bases, and 14 bases separated the two germline ends. CDR3 in DNA: TGCGCCAGCAGCTTCGGGCTAGCGAGCAACGAGCAGTACTTC. The encoded protein is CASSFGLASNEQYF.

The chain couples TRBV6-5 to TRBJ2-4; 9 nucleotides agree with TRBD2. Looked up from germline, CDR1 is MNHEY and CDR2 is SVGAGI. CDR3 length: 15 amino acids. Germline trimming cut 4 bases from V and 6 bases from J; bases unmatched to any gene: 7. The CDR3 spells CASSFTSGRRNIQYF. As DNA, the CDR3 is TGTGCCAGCAGTTTTACTAGCGGGCGGCGAAACATTCAGTACTTC.

Comment on this clone: Mismatch with germline at one junction end may stem from a read error. The chain is built from TRBV28 and TRBJ2-1; 12 bases map to TRBD1. Germline V gene lookup returns CDR1 MDHEN and CDR2 SYDVKM. The CDR3 contains 15 residues. CDR3 nucleotide sequence: TGTGCCAGCAATTTAGGGACAGGGGGCTTAAATGAGCAGTTCTTC. Amino acids: CASNLGTGGLNEQFF.

The genes are TRBV18 and TRBJ2-1, with 10 bases lining up with TRBD1. The trim removed 6 bases at V and 7 bases at J, leaving 15 bases unmatched. The CDR3 is 17 residues long. CDR1 and CDR2 from the germline V gene are KGHSH and LQKENI. CDR3 DNA: TGTGCCAGCTCTCCCGGGACAGGGGCCTCTATAAGGAATGAGCAGTTCTTC. Translation gives CASSPGTGASIRNEQFF.

V and J are TRBV6-5 and TRBJ1-1; 9 nucleotides align to TRBD1. CDR1 is MNHEY and CDR2 is SVGAGI in the germline V gene. The CDR3 covers 15 residues. The junction had 9 bases not matched to a gene; V was cut back by 6 bases and J by 4 bases. CDR3 nucleotide sequence: TGTGCCAGCAGATACCTCACAGGGGGCGGCACTGAAGCTTTCTTT. Its translation: CASRYLTGGGTEAFF.